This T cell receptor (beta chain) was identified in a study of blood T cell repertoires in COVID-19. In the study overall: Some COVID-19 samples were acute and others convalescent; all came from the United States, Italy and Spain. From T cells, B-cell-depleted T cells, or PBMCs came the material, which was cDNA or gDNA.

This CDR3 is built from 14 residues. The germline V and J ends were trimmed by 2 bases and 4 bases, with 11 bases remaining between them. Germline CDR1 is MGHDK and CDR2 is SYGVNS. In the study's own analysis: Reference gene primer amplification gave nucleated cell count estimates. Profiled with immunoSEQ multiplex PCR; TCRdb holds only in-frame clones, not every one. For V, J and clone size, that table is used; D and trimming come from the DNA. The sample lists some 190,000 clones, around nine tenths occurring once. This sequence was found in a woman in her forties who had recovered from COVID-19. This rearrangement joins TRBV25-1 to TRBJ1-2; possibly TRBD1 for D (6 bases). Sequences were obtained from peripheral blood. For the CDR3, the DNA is TGTGCCAGCAGTGAAATAGACAGGTCCTATGGCTACACCTTC. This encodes CASSEIDRSYGYTF.